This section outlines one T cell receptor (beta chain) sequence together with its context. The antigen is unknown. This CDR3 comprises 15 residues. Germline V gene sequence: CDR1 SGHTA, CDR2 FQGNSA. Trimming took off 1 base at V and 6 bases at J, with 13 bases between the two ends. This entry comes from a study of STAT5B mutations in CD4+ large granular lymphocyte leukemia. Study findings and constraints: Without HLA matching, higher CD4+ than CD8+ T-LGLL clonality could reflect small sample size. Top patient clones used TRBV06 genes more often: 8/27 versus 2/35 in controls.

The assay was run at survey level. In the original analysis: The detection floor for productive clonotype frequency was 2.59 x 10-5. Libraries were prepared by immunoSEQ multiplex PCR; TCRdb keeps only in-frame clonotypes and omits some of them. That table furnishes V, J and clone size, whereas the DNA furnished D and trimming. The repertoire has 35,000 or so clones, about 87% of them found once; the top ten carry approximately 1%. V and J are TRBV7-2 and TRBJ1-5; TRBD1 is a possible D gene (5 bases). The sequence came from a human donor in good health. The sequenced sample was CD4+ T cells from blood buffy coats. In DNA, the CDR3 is TGTGCCAGCAGCTTAGGGGGCGGGGCTGCTCAGCCCCAGCATTTT. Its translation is CASSLGGGAAQPQHF.